This TCR beta chain stems from a study of CD8 T cells in ankylosing spondylitis. This clonotype came up many times. MiXCR, run by TCRdb on the 5' RACE reads, gives a single entry per CDR3 protein. The data contain some 140,000 distinct CDR3 sequences, 8% to 9% of them singletons. The CDR3 consists of 14 residues. The ends were cut back, 3 bases at V and 2 bases at J, with 9 bases in the middle. Germline V gene data show CDR1 as MRHNA and CDR2 as SNTAGT. Input material: synovial fluid, either unsorted or a sorted T cell fraction (not recorded which). The receptor comes from a male donor with ankylosing spondylitis. This chain joins TRBV6-4 and TRBJ2-3, with D uncertain. The CDR3 bases are TGTGCCAGCAGTGAGGACGGGTTCACAGATACGCAGTATTTT. Translation: CASSEDGFTDTQYF.